This T cell receptor beta chain originates from a study of T cells expressing NK-cell markers (dated by TCRdb to about 2020). At the level of the whole study: TCR beta-chain repertoires were profiled in sorted CD3+CD56+NKG2C+, CD3+CD56+NKG2C- and CD3+CD56-NKG2C+ T-cell subsets from several donors. The study sequenced eight donors, all healthy volunteers chosen at random: three men and five women. Sequencing of the libraries produced 2 x 150 bp reads on Illumina HiSeq 2000/2500, MiSeq or NextSeq. Of the eight sequenced donors, seven were found to be HCMV-seropositive and one was found to be HCMV-seronegative. What the research found in general, with its limitations: Those dominant clonotypes were again the most abundant among CD3+CD56-NKG2C+ cells in a handful of donors, at roughly 25-60.1%. In several donors, the dominant CD3+CD56+NKG2C+ clonotypes ranked among the top 10 CD8+ clonotypes, making up roughly 1.0-8% of CD8+ T cells. Whether the expanded NKG2C-expressing T cell clones were specific for HCMV antigens remained unclear.

A commercial ELISA kit detecting HCMV-specific IgG in serum was used to determine HCMV serostatus. Peripheral blood mononuclear cells were isolated from blood by Ficoll density gradient centrifugation. CDR1 and CDR2 are drawn from the germline V gene: MDHEN, SYDVKM. The CDR3 has 15 amino acids, counting the end cysteine and phenylalanine. No DNA has been recorded. With respect to this clonotype: It lacks a known antigen.

Sequencer: Illumina HiSeq 2000. TCR beta cDNA libraries were made by 5'RACE template switching that added a universal primer site and unique molecular identifiers. Synthesis of cDNA was primed from the TCR beta constant segment and was followed by two consecutive PCR amplification steps. The authors processed their data as follows. Reads were demultiplexed and grouped by UMI with MIGEC, and clonotypes were assembled and quantified with MiTCR. To exclude erroneous sequences, only TCR cDNA sequences supported by at least two reads were retained. The tcR package was used for downstream repertoire analysis, and clonotypes were matched between fractions using CDR3 nucleotide sequence together with V segment. VDJmatch was used to annotate antigen specificity against VDJdb, with one amino acid substitution in CDR3 permitted. Reads reprocessed by TCRdb are summarized as one entry per CDR3 protein sequence, and DNA is absent. These V and J calls are TCRdb output, not the study's own analysis. Per the sample table, the count is 500,000 to 700,000 distinct CDR3 sequences. Together, the top ten hold approximately 3.6% of the sample.

The receptor's source is a man between 18 and 29 years old in good health. Donor details come from another sample of the same person, matched by shared clones. The chain uses TRBV28 and TRBJ1-2; the TCRdb call, TRBD1, lacks DNA for checking. The sequenced sample consisted of blood T cells: a sorted CD56 or NKG2C T cell subset, CD4+ or CD8+ T cells, or bulk PBMC T cells (not recorded which). The CDR3 region: CASSFGAGETYGYTF.